The 7 T cell receptor beta chains in this list originate from one sample, sequenced in a study of cytomegalovirus exposure and HLA in healthy donors. PCR used 60 Vbeta primers and 13 Jbeta primers. TCRdb's copy holds only in-frame clones and misses some; the assay was immunoSEQ multiplex PCR. The sample has approximately 220,000 clones, 75% to 80% seen once; the top ten hold less than 2%. Sequenced: PBMCs. The receptors derive from a male donor in good health and CMV-seronegative.

The rearrangement uses TRBV7-2 and TRBJ2-5; 11 bases map to TRBD2. The CDR3 loop spans 18 amino acids. V shed 1 base and J 1 base; nucleotides not matched to a gene: 8. Looked up from germline, CDR1 is SGHTA and CDR2 is FQGNSA. The CDR3 sequence is CASSLELAGEGAQETQYF. The CDR3 coding sequence is TGTGCCAGCAGCTTAGAACTAGCGGGAGAGGGGGCCCAAGAGACCCAGTACTTC. Together with reference TRBV7-2 and TRBJ2-5, the CDR3 gives the full variable domain: GAGVSQSPSNKVTEKGKDVELRCDPISGHTALYWYRQSLGQGLEFLIYFQGNSAPDKSGLPSDRFSAERTGGSVSTLTIQRTQQEDSAVYLCASSLELAGEGAQETQYFGPGTRLLVL.

The rearrangement uses TRBV28 and TRBJ1-1, with 10 bases lining up with TRBD1. The CDR3 sequence is 15 residues long. V was clipped by 6 bases and J by 3 bases; unmatched bases: 7. Germline CDR1 and CDR2: MDHEN and SYDVKM. This chain's CDR3 is CASRRQGAVDTEAFF. The CDR3 coding sequence is TGTGCCAGCAGGCGACAGGGGGCTGTCGACACTGAAGCTTTCTTT.

J is TRBJ2-5 and V is TRBV25-1; 9 nucleotides line up with TRBD1. The CDR3 covers 14 residues. Losses at the gene ends were 3 bases for V and 2 bases for J; bases not matched to a gene: 1. From germline, CDR1 is MGHDK and CDR2 SYGVNS. CDR3 loop: CASSEGQGQETQYF. DNA for the CDR3: TGTGCCAGCAGTGAGGGACAGGGTCAAGAGACCCAGTACTTC.

In this sample, this clone turned up once. The chain employs TRBV5-5 and TRBJ2-7; 14 nucleotides agree with TRBD2. This CDR3 spans 15 amino acids. Trimming removed 4 bases from V and 2 bases from J; junction bases left unmatched: 2. CDR1 is SGHKS, CDR2 YYEKEE, per germline (reference sequence). The CDR3 reads CASSPTSGGAYEQYF. In DNA, the CDR3 is TGTGCCAGCAGCCCGACTAGCGGGGGGGCCTACGAGCAGTACTTC.

V is TRBV5-1 and J is TRBJ1-4; 8 positions agree with TRBD1. The V and J ends lost 2 bases and 1 base, in that order; junction bases with no gene match: 10. The CDR3 sequence is 18 residues long. Germline CDR1 is SGHRS and CDR2 is YFSETQ. The CDR3 spells CASSFPGTGRLTNEKLFF. The CDR3, as DNA: TGCGCCAGCAGCTTCCCCGGGACAGGTAGGTTAACTAATGAAAAACTGTTTTTT.

This clone has a handful of counts. The rearrangement uses TRBV6-5 and TRBJ1-1; weak D call: TRBD1 (6 bases). Trimming removed 2 bases at V and 5 bases at J, with 12 bases between. Germline V gene sequence: CDR1 MNHEY, CDR2 SVGAGI. This CDR3 comprises 14 residues. CDR3 in DNA: TGTGCCAGCAGTTACGGCCAAAGGGGGACTGAAGCTTTCTTT. Its translation: CASSYGQRGTEAFF.

J is TRBJ2-3 and V is TRBV30; the match to TRBD1 covers 8 bases. Germline V lookup: CDR1 GTSNPN, CDR2 SVGIG (reference sequence). This CDR3 has 14 amino acids. The ends lost 4 bases at V and 4 bases at J; junction bases unmatched: 7. The CDR3 DNA is TGTGCCTGGACTCTGACAGGGGTCGCAGATACGCAGTATTTT. Its translation is CAWTLTGVADTQYF.